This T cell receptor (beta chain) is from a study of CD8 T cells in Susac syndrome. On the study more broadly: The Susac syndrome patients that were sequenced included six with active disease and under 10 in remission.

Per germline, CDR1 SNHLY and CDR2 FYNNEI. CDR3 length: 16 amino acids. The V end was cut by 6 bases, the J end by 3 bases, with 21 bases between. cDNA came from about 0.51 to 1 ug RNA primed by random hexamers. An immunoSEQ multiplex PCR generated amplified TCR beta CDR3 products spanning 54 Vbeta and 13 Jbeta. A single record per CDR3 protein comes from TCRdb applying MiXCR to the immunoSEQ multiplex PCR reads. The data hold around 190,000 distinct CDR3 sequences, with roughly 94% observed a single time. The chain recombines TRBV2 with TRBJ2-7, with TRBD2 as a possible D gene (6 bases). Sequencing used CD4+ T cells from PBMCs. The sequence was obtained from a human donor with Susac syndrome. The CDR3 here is CASRKAERETSYEQYF. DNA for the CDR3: TGTGCCAGCAGAAAGGCCGAACGAGAGACTAGCTACGAGCAGTACTTC. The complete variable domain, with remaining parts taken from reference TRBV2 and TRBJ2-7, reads EPEVTQTPSHQVTQMGQEVILRCVPISNHLYFYWYRQILGQKVEFLVSFYNNEISEKSEIFDDQFSVERPDGSNFTLKIRSTKLEDSAMYFCASRKAERETSYEQYFGPGTRLTVT.